This section outlines one TCR beta chain sequence together with its context. Its cognate antigen is unknown. The CDR3 totals 13 residues. The germline gives CDR1 MNHNS, CDR2 SASEGT. The V end was cut by 6 bases, the J end by 7 bases, with 15 bases between. Generated by immunoSEQ multiplex PCR, the TCRdb table keeps only in-frame clones and is missing some. The sample contains 2,500,000 or so clones, 90% to 95% of which appear only once. The data were obtained in a study of shared clonotypes between healthy human individuals. Study-wide results and caveats: When naive CD4 clonotypes were compared across four donors, about 4.8% were shared.

This clonotype originated in a man younger than 35 in good health. Some clones in this sample may be carry-over from other donors' samples. Sequenced input: naive CD4+ T cells from PBMCs. The subset: CD45RA+ positively selected. The chain uses TRBV6-1 and TRBJ1-1; D possibly corresponds to TRBD1 (5 bases). The CDR3 loop is CASRVGASIEAFF. The CDR3 bases are TGTGCCAGCAGAGTTGGGGCCTCGATTGAAGCTTTCTTT.